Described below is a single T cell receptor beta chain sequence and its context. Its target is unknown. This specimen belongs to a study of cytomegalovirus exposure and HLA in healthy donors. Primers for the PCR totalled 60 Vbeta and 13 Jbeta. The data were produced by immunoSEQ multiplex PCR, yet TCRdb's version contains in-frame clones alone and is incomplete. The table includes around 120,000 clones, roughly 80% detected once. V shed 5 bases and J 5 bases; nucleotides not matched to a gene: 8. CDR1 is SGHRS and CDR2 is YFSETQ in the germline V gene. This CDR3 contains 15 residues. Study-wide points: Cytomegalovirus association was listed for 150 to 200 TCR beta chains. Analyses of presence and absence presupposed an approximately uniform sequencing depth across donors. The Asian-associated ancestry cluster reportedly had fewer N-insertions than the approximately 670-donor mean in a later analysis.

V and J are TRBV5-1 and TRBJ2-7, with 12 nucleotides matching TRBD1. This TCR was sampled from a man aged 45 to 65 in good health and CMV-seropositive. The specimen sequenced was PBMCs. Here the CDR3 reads CASSPQGQGAHEQYF. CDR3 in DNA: TGCGCCAGCAGTCCCCAGGGACAGGGGGCCCACGAGCAGTACTTC.